Each of the 27 T cell receptor beta chains below was sequenced from the same sample in a study of T cells in Graves' hyperthyroidism and ophthalmopathy. The source material, RNA transcripts, was used to amplify TCR beta CDR3 regions. RT-PCR in the first round (using the HTBI primer set) targeted the TCR CDR3. MiXCR, run by TCRdb on the multiplex PCR reads, gives a single entry per CDR3 protein. This sample has 550,000 to 600,000 distinct CDR3 sequences, with 13% to 15% found just once. The material sequenced was blood. The origin of the receptors is a woman between 18 and 29 years old with Graves' ophthalmopathy.

This clonotype has ten or more counts. The gene calls are TRBV12-3 or TRBV12-4 and TRBJ2-3; D is possibly TRBD2 (5 bases). The CDR3 consists of 14 residues. V lost 3 bases and J lost 1, with 8 bases in between. CDR3 DNA sequence: TGTGCCAGCAGTTTTCTAGCCCGCACAGATACGCAGTATTTT. This gives the protein CASSFLARTDTQYF.

This clonotype was counted a few times. The genes are TRBV5-1 and TRBJ2-2; D uncertain. Trimming took 1 base from V and 6 from J, leaving 13 bases between them. CDR3 size: 15 residues. The germline gives CDR1 SGHRS, CDR2 YFSETQ. CDR3 sequence: CASSLLEGMSGELFF. CDR3 in DNA: TGCGCCAGCAGCTTGCTGGAAGGAATGTCCGGGGAGCTGTTTTTT.

This clonotype has only a few counts. The rearrangement uses TRBV28 and TRBJ2-2, with D possibly TRBD2 on 6 matching bases. Trimming removed 8 bases from V and 0 bases from J, with 10 bases in between. The CDR3 runs to 14 residues. Germline V lookup: CDR1 MDHEN, CDR2 SYDVKM. The CDR3 region has the DNA TGTGCCAGCCGGGACTTTTCGAACACCGGGGAGCTGTTTTTT. Amino acids: CASRDFSNTGELFF.

This clonotype was counted many times. The CDR3 DNA reads as TGTGCCAGCAGTGAAGGGGCTGCCTTCACAGATACGCAGTATTTT. Encoded protein: CASSEGAAFTDTQYF. This chain connects TRBV2 to TRBJ2-3, with D unclear. The V gene lost 1 base and the J gene lost 2 bases, with 10 bases spanning the gap. From germline, CDR1 is SNHLY and CDR2 FYNNEI. This CDR3 region has 15 residues.

This chain uses TRBV10-2 with TRBJ2-1, with TRBD2 identical over 13 bases. The CDR3 has 16 amino acids. CDR1 is WSHSY and CDR2 is SAAADI in the germline V gene. Losses at the gene ends were 5 bases for V and 8 bases for J; bases not matched to a gene: 9. CDR3 protein: CASSSGTSGNSHEQFF. The CDR3 DNA reads as TGCGCCAGCAGTTCCGGGACTAGCGGGAACAGCCATGAGCAGTTCTTC.

This clonotype has at least ten counts. The rearrangement uses TRBV18 and TRBJ2-7, with D tentatively TRBD1 (6 bases). The CDR3 runs 15 residues. V shed 1 base and J shed 6 bases, with 16 bases lying between them. Looked up from germline, CDR1 is KGHSH and CDR2 is LQKENI. The DNA of the CDR3 is TGTGCCAGCTCACCACGGGGGACAAGGGGAAGCGAGCAGTACTTC. It encodes CASSPRGTRGSEQYF.

This clonotype was seen ten or more times. This rearrangement joins TRBV28 to TRBJ2-1; 11 nucleotides align to TRBD2. The CDR3 totals 18 residues. J lost 2 bases, V lost 4 bases, and 10 bases had no gene match. CDR1 MDHEN and CDR2 SYDVKM come from the germline V gene. The CDR3 bases are TGTGCCAGCAGTTGGCCCGGGACTAGCGGCGCGACCTACAATGAGCAGTTCTTC. Encoded protein: CASSWPGTSGATYNEQFF.

This clonotype appeared many times. The chain has TRBV20-1 and TRBJ1-4; D is perhaps TRBD1 (6 bases). V was shortened by 0 bases and J by 3 bases, with 11 bases between the two germline ends. This CDR3 region has 15 residues. The germline V gene encodes CDR1 DFQATT and CDR2 SNEGSKA (reference sequence). CDR3 nucleotide sequence: TGCAGTGCTAGAGATCCAGGGGTATCTAATGAAAAACTGTTTTTT. Its protein product is CSARDPGVSNEKLFF.

This clonotype was counted many times. The rearrangement uses TRBV6-2 or TRBV6-3 and TRBJ1-5, with unresolved D. Germline V gene lookup returns CDR1 MNHEY and CDR2 SVGEGT. The CDR3 spans 13 residues. V was cut by 7 bases and J by 2 bases, with 9 bases left in between. The CDR3 coding sequence is TGTGCCAGCACGTACCAGGGCAATCAGCCCCAGCATTTT. Amino acid sequence: CASTYQGNQPQHF.

This clonotype was observed many times. The genes are TRBV29-1 and TRBJ2-5; D is ambiguous. The CDR3 has 13 residues. From germline, CDR1 is SQVTM and CDR2 ANQGSEA. V was clipped by 3 bases and J by 1 base, with 9 bases between them. In DNA form, the CDR3 reads TGCAGCGTTGAGTCCGGGCTCCAAGAGACCCAGTACTTC. Translated, it gives CSVESGLQETQYF.

The table lists this clonotype with many counts. CDR3 sequence: CASSFQERPTSYGYTF. In DNA, the CDR3 is TGTGCCAGCAGTTTCCAAGAACGTCCGACTAGCTATGGCTACACCTTC. The chain is built from TRBV28 and TRBJ1-2; the D is unclear. V lost 3 bases to trimming and J lost 4 bases, with 18 bases between them. The CDR3 spans 16 residues. CDR1 and CDR2 (germline): MDHEN, SYDVKM.

This chain uses TRBV12-5 with TRBJ2-3; TRBD2 matches 12 bases. V dropped 0 bases and J dropped 4; count of bases not matched to a gene: 5. The CDR3 has 17 amino acids. The V gene's germline CDR1 is LGHNT and CDR2 FRNRAP. The CDR3, as DNA: TGTGCTAGTGGTTTGGTACAGACTAGCGGGAGCCCAGATACGCAGTATTTT. It translates to CASGLVQTSGSPDTQYF.

This clonotype was seen ten or more times. The rearrangement links TRBV4-1 to TRBJ1-1, with D perhaps TRBD1 (5 bases). Germline assignment: CDR1 MGHRA and CDR2 YSYEKL. CDR3 length: 16 amino acids. The V and J ends lost 0 bases and 0 bases respectively, with 11 bases between them. The CDR3 coding sequence is TGCGCCAGCAGCCAAGATCGAGGGGTGATGAACACTGAAGCTTTCTTT. As protein: CASSQDRGVMNTEAFF.

This clonotype has at least ten counts. This rearrangement joins TRBV6-2 or TRBV6-3 to TRBJ2-5; TRBD1 is a possible D gene (5 bases). V lost 5 bases, J lost 7 bases, and 14 bases lay in between. This CDR3 comprises 13 residues. CDR1 and CDR2 from the germline V gene are MNHEY and SVGEGT. The CDR3 DNA reads as TGTGCCAGCAGTCTATCCCAAAGGGGGACCCAGTACTTC. Translation: CASSLSQRGTQYF.

Ten or more counts support this clonotype. This chain connects TRBV28 to TRBJ2-1; 9 nucleotides align to TRBD2. V trimming: 6 bases; J trimming: 6 bases; junction bases outside the gene matches: 15. The CDR3 is made up of 17 amino acids. CDR1 and CDR2 (germline): MDHEN, SYDVKM. For the CDR3, the DNA is TGTGCCAGCAGCCCCGCTAAGGGCGGGAGGGCCCCCAATGAGCAGTTCTTC. Amino acids: CASSPAKGGRAPNEQFF.

A note on this clonotype: Given a much more abundant clone one base away, this may be a read error. This chain uses TRBV18 with TRBJ2-7; possibly TRBD1 for D (6 bases). The J call is uncertain, as TRBJ2-1 better fits the DNA end. The V gene's germline CDR1 is KGHSH and CDR2 LQKENI. This CDR3 has 13 residues. The CDR3 spells CASSTRGTYEQFF. The CDR3 DNA reads as TGTGCCAGCTCAACCAGGGGAACCTACGAGCAGTTCTTC.

Notes on this clonotype: This may arise from a read error, as a much more abundant clone is one base away. The chain joins TRBV6-1 to TRBJ2-1, with TRBD1 matching 7 bases. This CDR3 is 15 amino acids long. Germline V gene data show CDR1 as MNHNS and CDR2 as SASEGT. The CDR3 nucleotides read TGTGCCAGCAGCTTAGACGGGGACAGCTACGATGAGCAGTTCTTC. This translates into CASSLDGDSYDEQFF.

V and J are TRBV7-3 and TRBJ1-2, with 9 nucleotides matching TRBD1. Trimming at V came to 4 bases and at J to 5 bases, leaving 8 bases not matched to a gene. CDR3 size: 15 residues. Germline values: CDR1 SGHTA, CDR2 FQGTGA. This CDR3 is CASSSTGTGFYGYTF. The DNA for the CDR3 is TGTGCCAGCAGCTCAACCGGGACAGGGTTTTATGGCTACACCTTC.

This clonotype occurred many times. The chain combines TRBV12-3 or TRBV12-4 with TRBJ2-1; a weak D match, TRBD1 (6 bases). CDR3 size: 13 residues. Trimming left V 3 bases short and J 5 bases short, with 8 bases between. This chain's CDR3 is CASSFGGNNEQFF. CDR3 sequence (DNA): TGTGCCAGCAGTTTTGGGGGCAACAATGAGCAGTTCTTC.

The chain links TRBV20-1 to TRBJ1-2; TRBD1 matches 11 bases. There are 17 residues in the CDR3. V was clipped by 1 base and J by 1 base; unmatched bases: 8. Looked up from germline, CDR1 is DFQATT and CDR2 is SNEGSKA (reference sequence). CDR3 amino acids: CSARVRDRGFFNYGYTF. For the CDR3, the DNA is TGCAGTGCTAGAGTCCGGGACAGGGGGTTTTTTAACTATGGCTACACCTTC.

This clonotype appeared many times. The chain is built from TRBV28 and TRBJ2-2; D is ambiguous. CDR1 and CDR2 (germline): MDHEN, SYDVKM. CDR3 length: 14 amino acids. V lost 3 bases, J lost 0 bases, and 5 bases lay in between. The CDR3 is CASSFQANTGELFF. The CDR3 coding sequence is TGTGCCAGCAGTTTTCAAGCGAACACCGGGGAGCTGTTTTTT.

The chain is built from TRBV19 and TRBJ1-2, with TRBD1 matching over 7 bases. The germline V gene has CDR1 LNHDA and CDR2 SQIVND (reference sequence). V shed 3 bases and J 5 bases; nucleotides not matched to a gene: 9. This CDR3 contains 15 residues. The DNA for the CDR3 is TGTGCCAGTAGTATGTACAGGGGTTCGATGTATGGCTACACCTTC. Translated, it gives CASSMYRGSMYGYTF. The full variable domain, completed using reference TRBV19 and TRBJ1-2, is DGGITQSPKYLFRKEGQNVTLSCEQNLNHDAMYWYRQDPGQGLRLIYYSQIVNDFQKGDIAEGYSVSREKKESFPLTVTSAQKNPTAFYLCASSMYRGSMYGYTFGSGTRLTVV.

The table lists this clonotype with many counts. The V and J genes are TRBV28 and TRBJ1-4; no definite D call. The V end was cut by 8 bases, the J end by 5 bases, with 18 bases between. Germline CDR1 reads MDHEN; CDR2 reads SYDVKM. The CDR3 loop spans 15 amino acids. CDR3 coding DNA: TGTGCCAGCCGAGGCGCCGGGCCAGTCAATGAAAAACTGTTTTTT. It yields the protein CASRGAGPVNEKLFF.

This clonotype came up many times. The chain combines TRBV29-1 with TRBJ2-2; D perhaps matches TRBD1 (7 bases). Germline CDR1 and CDR2: SQVTM and ANQGSEA. CDR3 length: 16 residues. Deletions cut 7 bases from V and 1 base from J, with 19 bases between. This chain's CDR3 is CSGLEEGALNTGELFF. The DNA for the CDR3 is TGCAGCGGCCTCGAGGAGGGGGCTTTGAACACCGGGGAGCTGTTTTTT.

This clonotype occurred a few times. The V and J genes are TRBV27 and TRBJ1-1, with 8 bases identical to TRBD1. CDR3 length: 18 residues. J lost 7 bases, V lost 6 bases, and 22 bases had no gene match. The germline V gene has CDR1 MNHEY and CDR2 SMNVEV (reference sequence). Written as DNA, the CDR3 is TGTGCCAGCAGAACAACGTCCAGGGGGCTACGTCTTGGGATTGAAGCTTTCTTT. Translation: CASRTTSRGLRLGIEAFF.

This clonotype was seen repeatedly, ten times or more. The chain employs TRBV27 and TRBJ2-1; D is perhaps TRBD2 (5 bases). Trimming shortened V by 2 bases and J by 4 bases, and 12 bases separated the two germline ends. Germline V lookup: CDR1 MNHEY, CDR2 SMNVEV (reference sequence). This CDR3 contains 15 residues. CDR3 DNA sequence: TGTGCCAGCAGTTTACAGGCTAGCAGATACAATGAGCAGTTCTTC. Translating it yields CASSLQASRYNEQFF.

This clonotype appeared many times. The chain links TRBV20-1 to TRBJ1-6, with TRBD1 matching 9 bases. The V gene end was trimmed by 3 bases and the J gene end by 9 bases; junction bases not matched to a gene: 9. Germline CDR1 is DFQATT and CDR2 is SNEGSKA (reference sequence). This CDR3 has 15 residues. The CDR3 DNA reads as TGCAGTGCTAGGATGACGGGACAGGGTTTTTCACCCCTCCACTTT. As protein: CSARMTGQGFSPLHF.